This T cell receptor beta chain was recorded in a study of shared clonotypes between healthy human individuals. Trimming removed 6 bases from V and 2 bases from J, with 8 bases in between. CDR1 is ENHRY and CDR2 is SYGVKD in the germline V gene. The CDR3 is 12 amino acids. Only in-frame clones appear in the TCRdb table, and some are missing; sequencing was by immunoSEQ multiplex PCR. The sample gives 950,000 to 1,100,000 clones, around 75% of which show up once; approximately 1.5% is in the top ten. In the case of this clone: Its specificity is unknown. This CDR3 is also generated by other DNA sequences in the sample.

CD4+ cells were split into CD45RA+ naive and CD45RA-negative memory subsets. General study findings and limits: Only blood was sampled; tissue repertoires likely differ.

This sequence was found in a man younger than 30 in good health. V and J are TRBV10-3 and TRBJ2-7; no reliable D call. Source material: memory CD4+ T cells sorted from blood. This sample's subset: CD45RA-negative fraction. CDR3 loop: CAISSGAYEQYF. For the CDR3, the DNA is TGTGCCATCAGCTCTGGTGCCTACGAGCAGTACTTC.